The T cell receptor (beta chain) described here comes from a study of brain T cells in children with intractable seizures. Study-wide findings and caveats: Patients' HCMV serostatus was unknown; virus specificity rests on CDR3 similarity alone.

Profiling relied on immunoSEQ multiplex PCR, and the TCRdb table lists in-frame clones only, not all of them. The table lists about 350,000 clones, about 94% of them singletons. A word on this clone: Its antigen is unidentified.

Time point here: blood from clinic visit 5 months post-surgery; TSC patient then seizure free. Only cases whose brain tissue showed the highest T cell transcript signatures were sequenced. At least one anti-epileptic drug was given before surgery. This clonotype originated in a boy under three years old with tuberous sclerosis and intractable seizures. Source: peripheral blood, taken roughly 5 months after surgery.

The CDR3 DNA reads TGTGCCAGCAGTTTAACCATGGGGCAGCCCCAGCATTTT. This sequence encodes CASSLTMGQPQHF. The chain is built from TRBV12-3 or TRBV12-4 and TRBJ1-5; D is ambiguous. The CDR3 has 13 amino acids. Between the trimmed V and J ends, which lost 2 bases and 7 bases, there was a span of 9 bases.